Detailed here is one T cell receptor beta chain. At one end, the junction sequence differs from germline, possibly due to a read error. This specimen belongs to a study of blood T cells in healthy people across ages. A second about 7 to 12 cycle PCR used barcoded and J-beta primers. No fewer than 2.5 million CDR3-containing paired-end reads came from each sample. Each CDR3 protein is one row after TCRdb ran MiXCR on the 5' RACE reads. Seen here are 1.5 million to 2 million distinct CDR3 sequences, about 30% observed once, and the top ten hold more than 6%. CDR1 and CDR2 from the germline V gene are SGHRS and YFSETQ. The CDR3 totals 16 residues. Isolation per sample recovered at least 6 million PBMCs.

This chain uses TRBV5-1 with TRBJ2-6, with D tentatively TRBD1 (5 bases). This clonotype was obtained from a woman in her twenties or thirties in good health. The sequencing sample was made of blood. The CDR3: CASSLVVSSGANVRTF. The CDR3 DNA reads as TGCGCCAGCAGCTTGGTGGTGAGCTCTGGGGCCAACGTCCGGACTTTC. The full variable domain, with the rest looked up from reference TRBV5-1 and TRBJ2-6, is KAGVTQTPRYLIKTRGQQVTLSCSPISGHRSVSWYQQTPGQGLQFLFEYFSETQRNKGNFPGRFSGRQFSNSRSEMNVSTLELGDSALYLCASSLVVSSGANVRTFGAGSRLTVL.